Listed below are T cell receptor beta chains from one sample, sequenced in a study of OX40 agonist ivuxolimab in advanced cancers. Some clones are missing from TCRdb's copy, which holds only in-frame ones; the method was immunoSEQ multiplex PCR. Among 150,000 to 180,000 clones listed, under 95% were seen once. Specimen: CD4+ or CD8+ T cells sorted from blood, collected in a trial of the OX40 agonist ivuxolimab. The receptors were gathered from an adult with an advanced solid tumor such as melanoma, head and neck, liver or kidney cancer. Both conserved end residues are trimmed from each CDR3. The order of the fields is J gene, V gene, CDR3 protein.

>TRBJ1-1|TRBV5-1
ASSGTVNTEAF
>TRBJ2-3|TRBV9
ASSAGTTLLDTQY
>TRBJ2-3|TRBV11-2
ASSYRSGTREADTQY
>TRBJ1-1|TRBV7-9
ASSLEGGNTEAF
>TRBJ1-5|TRBV29-1
SALTGFSNQPQH
>TRBJ2-4|TRBV2
ASSRTGLPLGNIQY
>TRBJ2-2|TRBV7-9
ASSLVGATGELF
>TRBJ2-3|TRBV12-5
ASGTEGNTQY
>TRBJ2-1|TRBV20-1
SQVRNEQF
>TRBJ2-2|TRBV6-6
ASSFAGELF
>TRBJ2-5|TRBV4-1
ASSHRKQAVEETQY
>TRBJ1-4|TRBV7-2
ASSFLREKLF
>TRBJ2-1|TRBV11-2
ASSTRTRIHEQF
>TRBJ2-1|TRBV27
ASSSPRDSQYNEQF
>TRBJ2-1|TRBV18
ASSPPDWGGNEQF
>TRBJ1-5|TRBV28
ASSLPQAGNQPQH
>TRBJ1-2|TRBV7-9
ASSPWKGDGYT
>TRBJ2-3|TRBV4-3
ASSQEAWTSAPDTQY